This record looks at one T cell receptor (beta chain) sequence and its context. Its antigen is as yet unknown. These data come from a study of blood T cells in healthy people across ages. This CDR3 has 14 residues. V lost 4 bases to trimming and J lost 6 bases, with 16 bases between them. Germline lookup yields CDR1 SGHRS and CDR2 YFSETQ. PCR was performed a second time for 7 to 11 cycles using a sample-barcoded 5' primer and a J-beta primer mix. TCRdb reprocessed the 5' RACE reads with MiXCR, giving one entry per CDR3 protein. The sample has over 950,000 distinct CDR3 sequences; just over 50% are singletons. Study-wide findings and caveats: As age increased, TCR beta diversity per million T cells fell in a roughly linear fashion.

The chain uses TRBV5-1 and TRBJ1-2, with unresolved D. Sequenced: blood. The origin of this receptor is a woman aged 60 to 75 in good health. The DNA of the CDR3 is TGCGCCAGCAGCGCTCTCCAGGACGACCATGGCTACACCTTC. It translates to CASSALQDDHGYTF.